The entry that follows covers one TCR beta chain sequence. TCRdb's table, derived via immunoSEQ multiplex PCR, lists solely in-frame clones and lacks some. Here the sample spans 200,000 to 300,000 clones, more than 85% being singletons. The data were taken from a study of blood T cell repertoires in COVID-19. V was cut by 1 base and J by 8 bases, with 11 bases left in between. This CDR3 has 13 residues. Germline values: CDR1 MNHNS, CDR2 SASEGT. The sequencing sample was made of peripheral blood. The TCR was taken from a person aged 18-35 years with COVID-19, enrolled during active disease. The gene calls are TRBV6-1 and TRBJ1-1, with a possible D match to TRBD1 (6 bases). CDR3 in amino acids: CASSEGTAWEAFF. CDR3 sequence (DNA): TGTGCCAGCAGTGAAGGGACAGCTTGGGAAGCTTTCTTT.